The rows below give T cell receptor beta chains drawn from one sample of a study of shared clonotypes between healthy human individuals. Method: immunoSEQ multiplex PCR; TCRdb's copy keeps in-frame clones and lacks some. The data show approximately 720,000 clones, about 90% seen once. The sample taken for sequencing was naive CD8+ T cells sorted from blood. These receptors came from a man aged 30 to 39 in good health. Both conserved end residues are part of each CDR3. The D gene is left open where the match is weak. Clone size is not always given. Where it is, it says once, few, many or a class for expanded clones.

CDR3 protein: CASSLPSGSGTDTQYF
CDR3 DNA: TGTGCCAGCAGCCTCCCCTCGGGCTCCGGCACAGATACGCAGTATTTT
V gene: TRBV11-2
J gene: TRBJ2-3
D gene: -
clone size: -

CDR3 protein: CASSFEGGPYEQYF
CDR3 DNA: TGTGCCAGCAGTTTTGAGGGAGGGCCTTACGAGCAGTACTTC
V gene: TRBV27
J gene: TRBJ2-7
D gene: TRBD2
clone size: -

CDR3 protein: CSVEGGQGVDEQYF
CDR3 DNA: TGCAGCGTTGAGGGGGGACAGGGGGTCGACGAGCAGTACTTC
V gene: TRBV29-1
J gene: TRBJ2-7
D gene: TRBD1
clone size: -

CDR3 protein: CASSSDSQRVGYTF
CDR3 DNA: TGTGCCAGCAGTTCCGACAGTCAACGGGTCGGCTACACCTTC
V gene: TRBV28
J gene: TRBJ1-2
D gene: -
clone size: -

CDR3 protein: CASRTYNYGYTF
CDR3 DNA: TGTGCCAGTAGGACATATAACTATGGCTACACCTTC
V gene: TRBV19
J gene: TRBJ1-2
D gene: -
clone size: once

CDR3 protein: CASSGGLAGPDTQYF
CDR3 DNA: TGTGCCAGCAGCGGAGGACTAGCGGGGCCAGATACGCAGTATTTT
V gene: TRBV11-2
J gene: TRBJ2-3
D gene: TRBD2
clone size: once

CDR3 protein: CASSPTAYNEQFF
CDR3 DNA: TGTGCCAGTAGCCCGACAGCTTACAATGAGCAGTTCTTC
V gene: TRBV19
J gene: TRBJ2-1
D gene: -
clone size: once

CDR3 protein: CASGLRRYEQYF
CDR3 DNA: TGTGCCAGCGGTCTCAGAAGATACGAGCAGTACTTC
V gene: TRBV9
J gene: TRBJ2-7
D gene: -
clone size: -

CDR3 protein: CAWSWVQSGNTIYF
CDR3 DNA: TGTGCCTGGAGTTGGGTGCAATCTGGAAACACCATATATTTT
V gene: TRBV30
J gene: TRBJ1-3
D gene: -
clone size: -

CDR3 protein: CASSHPTSGRADYNEQFF
CDR3 DNA: TGCGCCAGCAGCCACCCGACTAGCGGGAGGGCCGATTACAATGAGCAGTTCTTC
V gene: TRBV4-3
J gene: TRBJ2-1
D gene: TRBD2
clone size: -

CDR3 protein: CASSPGTGGDRGMMNTEAFF
CDR3 DNA: TGCGCCAGCAGCCCAGGGACAGGGGGCGACCGAGGGATGATGAACACTGAAGCTTTCTTT
V gene: TRBV4-3
J gene: TRBJ1-1
D gene: TRBD1
clone size: -

CDR3 protein: CASRADSSSYNEQFF
CDR3 DNA: TGTGCCAGCAGAGCTGACAGTAGCTCCTACAATGAGCAGTTCTTC
V gene: TRBV9
J gene: TRBJ2-1
D gene: -
clone size: -

CDR3 protein: CSVILAGGGTQYF
CDR3 DNA: TGCAGCGTTATACTAGCGGGAGGAGGGACGCAGTATTTT
V gene: TRBV29-1
J gene: TRBJ2-3
D gene: TRBD2
clone size: -

CDR3 protein: CASSSLIRVGETQYF
CDR3 DNA: TGTGCCAGCAGCTCCTTGATCCGGGTCGGGGAGACCCAGTACTTC
V gene: TRBV27
J gene: TRBJ2-5
D gene: -
clone size: once

CDR3 protein: CASSEPFQGESYNEQFF
CDR3 DNA: TGTGCCAGCAGCGAGCCCTTCCAGGGAGAAAGCTACAATGAGCAGTTCTTC
V gene: TRBV9
J gene: TRBJ2-1
D gene: -
clone size: -

CDR3 protein: CSARENTEAFF
CDR3 DNA: TGCAGTGCTAGAGAGAACACTGAAGCTTTCTTT
V gene: TRBV20-1
J gene: TRBJ1-1
D gene: -
clone size: few

CDR3 protein: CASSIGESGNTIYF
CDR3 DNA: TGCGCCAGCAGTATCGGGGAATCTGGAAACACCATATATTTT
V gene: TRBV10-2
J gene: TRBJ1-3
D gene: -
clone size: -

CDR3 protein: CASSDLGAYTGELFF
CDR3 DNA: TGTGCCAGCAGTGATCTAGGGGCGTACACCGGGGAGCTGTTTTTT
V gene: TRBV2
J gene: TRBJ2-2
D gene: -
clone size: -

CDR3 protein: CASSFSDQGAYEQYF
CDR3 DNA: TGTGCCAGCAGTTTTAGCGATCAGGGGGCCTACGAGCAGTACTTC
V gene: TRBV27
J gene: TRBJ2-7
D gene: TRBD1
clone size: -

CDR3 protein: CASSFISSTDTQYF
CDR3 DNA: TGTGCCAGCAGTTTTATATCTAGCACAGATACGCAGTATTTT
V gene: TRBV27
J gene: TRBJ2-3
D gene: -
clone size: -

CDR3 protein: CAISDPGLAASEQYF
CDR3 DNA: TGTGCCATCAGTGATCCTGGTCTAGCGGCCTCGGAGCAGTACTTC
V gene: TRBV10-3
J gene: TRBJ2-7
D gene: TRBD2
clone size: -

CDR3 protein: CASTSGSSYEQYF
CDR3 DNA: TGTGCCAGCACTAGCGGGAGCTCCTACGAGCAGTACTTC
V gene: TRBV2
J gene: TRBJ2-7
D gene: TRBD2
clone size: -

CDR3 protein: CASSLSEGGGAFF
CDR3 DNA: TGTGCCAGCAGCTTAAGTGAGGGGGGTGGAGCTTTCTTT
V gene: TRBV7-9
J gene: TRBJ1-1
D gene: -
clone size: -

CDR3 protein: CASGLLVGEQYF
CDR3 DNA: TGTGCCAGCGGACTCCTAGTCGGCGAGCAGTACTTC
V gene: TRBV5-4
J gene: TRBJ2-7
D gene: -
clone size: -

CDR3 protein: CASKIGSSYNEQFF
CDR3 DNA: TGTGCCAGCAAAATAGGTAGCTCCTACAATGAGCAGTTCTTC
V gene: TRBV27
J gene: TRBJ2-1
D gene: -
clone size: -

CDR3 protein: CASSPGGISYEQYF
CDR3 DNA: TGTGCCAGTAGCCCGGGGGGCATCTCCTACGAGCAGTACTTC
V gene: TRBV19
J gene: TRBJ2-7
D gene: -
clone size: few

CDR3 protein: CASIPSGIYNEQFF
CDR3 DNA: TGTGCCAGCATCCCTAGCGGGATTTACAATGAGCAGTTCTTC
V gene: TRBV7-8
J gene: TRBJ2-1
D gene: TRBD2
clone size: -

CDR3 protein: CASSPLGRLNTEAFF
CDR3 DNA: TGTGCCAGCAGCCCGCTGGGACGGCTAAACACTGAAGCTTTCTTT
V gene: TRBV11-2
J gene: TRBJ1-1
D gene: -
clone size: -

CDR3 protein: CASSSGHWGNQPQHF
CDR3 DNA: TGTGCCAGCAGTTCGGGACATTGGGGCAATCAGCCCCAGCATTTT
V gene: TRBV6-5
J gene: TRBJ1-5
D gene: -
clone size: -

CDR3 protein: CATSTRAKAPGNTIYF
CDR3 DNA: TGTGCCACCAGCACCCGGGCCAAGGCCCCTGGAAACACCATATATTTT
V gene: TRBV15
J gene: TRBJ1-3
D gene: -
clone size: once

CDR3 protein: CASSFGASGSSDTQYF
CDR3 DNA: TGTGCCAGCAGCTTTGGGGCTAGCGGGAGTTCAGATACGCAGTATTTT
V gene: TRBV5-8
J gene: TRBJ2-3
D gene: TRBD2
clone size: -

CDR3 protein: CAWDTGTANTEAFF
CDR3 DNA: TGTGCCTGGGATACCGGGACAGCGAACACTGAAGCTTTCTTT
V gene: TRBV30
J gene: TRBJ1-1
D gene: TRBD1
clone size: -

CDR3 protein: CASSQISDYSNQPQHF
CDR3 DNA: TGCGCCAGCAGCCAAATTTCAGACTATAGCAATCAGCCCCAGCATTTT
V gene: TRBV4-1
J gene: TRBJ1-5
D gene: -
clone size: once

CDR3 protein: CASSVGGQSSYNEQFF
CDR3 DNA: TGTGCCAGCAGCGTGGGCGGGCAAAGCTCCTACAATGAGCAGTTCTTC
V gene: TRBV11-2
J gene: TRBJ2-1
D gene: -
clone size: -

CDR3 protein: CASSLSLGLAGSSYEQYF
CDR3 DNA: TGTGCCAGCAGTCTCTCTTTGGGCCTAGCGGGAAGCTCCTACGAGCAGTACTTC
V gene: TRBV28
J gene: TRBJ2-7
D gene: TRBD2
clone size: -